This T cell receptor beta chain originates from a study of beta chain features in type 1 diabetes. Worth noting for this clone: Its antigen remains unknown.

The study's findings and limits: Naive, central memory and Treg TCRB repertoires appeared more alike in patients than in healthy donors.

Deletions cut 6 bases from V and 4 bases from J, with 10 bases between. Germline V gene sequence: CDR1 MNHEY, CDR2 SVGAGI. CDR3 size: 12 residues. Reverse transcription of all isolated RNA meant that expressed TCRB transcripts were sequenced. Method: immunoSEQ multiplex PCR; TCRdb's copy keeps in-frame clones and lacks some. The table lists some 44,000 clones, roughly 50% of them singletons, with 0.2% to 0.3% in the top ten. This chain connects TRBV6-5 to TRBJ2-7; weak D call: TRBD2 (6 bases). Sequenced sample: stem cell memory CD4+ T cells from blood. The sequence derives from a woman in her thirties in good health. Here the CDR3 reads CASSSGTYEQYF. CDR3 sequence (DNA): TGTGCCAGCAGCTCCGGGACTTACGAGCAGTACTTC.